This T cell receptor (beta chain) appears in the sequencing data of a study of cytomegalovirus exposure and HLA in healthy donors. PCR amplification relied on 60 Vbeta primers (plus 13 Jbeta primers). TCRdb's copy holds only in-frame clones and misses some; the assay was immunoSEQ multiplex PCR. The sample holds 85,000 to 110,000 clones, more than 75% seen once. The CDR3 is 13 residues long. Germline CDR1 is SQVTM and CDR2 is ANQGSEA. V lost 8 bases, J lost 8 bases, and 18 bases lay in between. This clone occurred a few times. Sequencing input: PBMCs. The chain joins TRBV29-1 to TRBJ1-4; no firm D call. This sequence was found in a woman in her late teens or twenties in good health and CMV-seropositive. The CDR3 nucleotides read TGCAGCTCCGCGAGGGTACCGGGGGAAAAACTGTTTTTT. Translation: CSSARVPGEKLFF.